The text below deals with one TCR beta chain. The antigen remains undetermined. The source of the sample is a study of T cell responses to AZD1222 COVID-19 vaccine. Looking at the study overall: Combined were second doses at about 4 or about 12 weeks.

Study-level points and caveats: Nearly half of the spike-specific TCRs reportedly recognize variant regions that carry no mutations. Donors were chiefly white British, with a greater number of females, and clonal diversity was perhaps underestimated. Seropositivity was recorded at baseline in only 6 or 7 AZD1222 recipients.

The germline gives CDR1 SNHLY, CDR2 FYNNEI. Trimming stripped 0 bases from V and 8 bases from J, with 7 bases between. The CDR3 covers 12 residues. TCRdb's copy holds only in-frame clones and misses some; the assay was immunoSEQ multiplex PCR. Among roughly 120,000 clones listed, approximately 85% were seen once. The material was peripheral blood, obtained on day 0 of AZD1222 vaccination. The chain combines TRBV2 with TRBJ1-2; D unclear. This TCR was recovered from an adult in good health. The CDR3 sequence: CASSEASRGYTF. CDR3 nucleotide sequence: TGTGCCAGCAGTGAAGCCTCTAGGGGCTACACCTTC. Together with reference TRBV2 and TRBJ1-2, the CDR3 gives the full variable domain: EPEVTQTPSHQVTQMGQEVILRCVPISNHLYFYWYRQILGQKVEFLVSFYNNEISEKSEIFDDQFSVERPDGSNFTLKIRSTKLEDSAMYFCASSEASRGYTFGSGTRLTVV.